The present TCR beta chain was sequenced within a study of tumor-infiltrating lymphocytes in primary liver carcinoma. This CDR3 has 16 residues. Germline CDR1 reads SGHDT; CDR2 reads YYEEEE. Worth noting for this clonotype: The antigen is undetermined. One end of the junction does not line up with germline, which may come from a read error.

Study-level points and caveats: Appearing in all five tumor regions was true of only about 7-25% of top clones.

Unsorted bulk tissue of about 19-31 mg yielded co-extracted RNA and DNA. The authors made TCR beta cDNA from approximately 500 ng total RNA with a constant-region primer. Libraries for TCR beta were built through three nested multiplex PCR rounds, which together made up a slightly modified ARM-PCR procedure. Both of the initial two PCR rounds ran for roughly 10 cycles and employed TRBV1-TRBV30 forward primers alongside a C-beta reverse primer. MiXCR was run by TCRdb on the multiplex PCR reads, yielding one entry per CDR3 protein. The sample lists about 21,000 distinct CDR3 sequences, approximately 70% occurring once.

This rearrangement joins TRBV5-6 to TRBJ2-7; 8 bases fit TRBD2. The source material was liver tumor tissue from sampling region 1. Stated subset: tumor region T1, superior pole. The TCR comes from a man aged 40-49 years with primary liver carcinoma and hepatitis B virus infection. The CDR3 is CASSFRTCGRHLEQYF. The CDR3 bases are TGTGCCAGCAGCTTCAGGACTTGCGGGAGGCACCTCGAGCAATACTTC.